This T cell receptor (beta chain) was observed in a study of cytomegalovirus exposure and HLA in healthy donors. Findings and caveats of the study: An analysis was carried out later, and it reportedly showed fewer N-insertions in an Asian-associated ancestry cluster than the approximately 610-donor mean.

This clone was counted between two and nine times. Its antigen is not known. Primers: 60 Vbeta forward and 13 Jbeta reverse. TCRdb's copy holds only in-frame clones and misses some; the assay was immunoSEQ multiplex PCR. The table lists about 210,000 clones, around 83% of them singletons, with about 10% in the top ten. There are 14 residues in the CDR3. V gave up 6 bases and J gave up 7 bases; unmatched junction bases: 8. CDR1 and CDR2 (germline): SGHVS, FQNEAQ. Sequencing was done on a sample of PBMCs. The clonotype originates from a woman in her forties or fifties in good health and CMV-seropositive. The rearrangement uses TRBV7-8 and TRBJ2-1; 8 bases are a match to TRBD2. The CDR3 sequence: CASRFRGGMNEQFF. The CDR3 nucleotides read TGTGCCAGCAGGTTCCGGGGGGGCATGAATGAGCAGTTCTTC.